These 13 T cell receptor beta chains came from one sample sequenced in a study of CD8+CD57+ T cells in acquired aplastic anemia. Investigators profiled TCR beta VDJ and CDR3 from genomic DNA template. Each CDR3 protein gets one entry after TCRdb re-called the reads with MiXCR. The table includes 450,000 to 550,000 distinct CDR3 sequences, around a third detected once. For sequencing, patients were chosen who had shown expansion of CD8+CD57+ cells by flow cytometry. Sample: sorted CD4+, CD8+, or CD8+CD57+ T cells (not recorded which) from PBMCs. These receptors were taken from a human donor with aplastic anemia.

V gene TRBV6-1 combines with J gene TRBJ1-2; maybe TRBD1 (5 bases). CDR3 size: 13 residues. CDR1 MNHNS and CDR2 SASEGT come from the germline V gene. Between the trimmed V and J ends, which lost 6 bases and 2 bases, there was a span of 10 bases. DNA for the CDR3: TGTGCCAGCAGAGGGGCTTTGAACTATGGCTACACCTTC. This sequence encodes CASRGALNYGYTF.

This clonotype has just a few counts. The chain recombines TRBV20-1 with TRBJ1-2; 9 nucleotides match TRBD1. This CDR3 is 14 amino acids long. Trimming took 3 bases from V and 4 from J; bases not matched to a gene: 6. CDR1 and CDR2 (germline): DFQATT, SNEGSKA (reference sequence). CDR3 nucleotide sequence: TGCAGTGCTAGGGACAGGGGATATTTCTATGGCTACACCTTC. Its translation: CSARDRGYFYGYTF.

This clonotype was counted at least ten times. The chain uses TRBV19 and TRBJ2-7; 7 nucleotides match TRBD2. The CDR3 loop spans 14 amino acids. V lost 2 bases and J lost 1; bases outside the gene matches: 2. CDR1 and CDR2 (germline): LNHDA, SQIVND (reference sequence). The CDR3 spells CASSIRGESYEQYF. The CDR3 region has the DNA TGTGCCAGTAGTATACGGGGGGAATCCTACGAGCAGTACTTC.

This clonotype has just a few counts. V is TRBV25-1 and J is TRBJ1-2; 11 nucleotides match TRBD1. Germline V CDR1 and CDR2: MGHDK, SYGVNS. CDR3 length: 15 residues. V trimming: 8 bases; J trimming: 6 bases; junction bases outside the gene matches: 11. The CDR3 region has the DNA TGTGCCAGCGGGGGACAGGGGGGCCTTACTGATGGCTACACCTTC. Protein sequence: CASGGQGGLTDGYTF.

V usage is TRBV7-8 and J usage is TRBJ2-7; a possible D gene is TRBD1 (5 bases). Germline CDR1 is SGHVS and CDR2 is FQNEAQ. The CDR3 has 15 residues. V was trimmed by 6 bases and J by 3 bases, leaving 18 bases between them. CDR3 sequence reads: CASSPTYEQDYEQYF. Written as DNA, the CDR3 is TGTGCCAGCAGTCCAACTTATGAACAGGACTACGAGCAGTACTTC. Combining the CDR3 with reference TRBV7-8 and TRBJ2-7 gives the whole variable domain GAGVSQSPRYKVAKRGQDVALRCDPISGHVSLFWYQQALGQGPEFLTYFQNEAQLDKSGLPSDRFFAERPEGSVSTLKIQRTQQEDSAVYLCASSPTYEQDYEQYFGPGTRLTVT.

A note on this clonotype: The germline gene is not matched at one end of the junction; a read error may be the cause. The rearrangement joins TRBV7-9 to TRBJ2-2; possibly TRBD1 or TRBD2 for D (5 bases each). The CDR3 spans 14 residues. CDR1 is SEHNR, CDR2 FQNEAQ, per germline (reference sequence). The CDR3 DNA is TGTGCCAGCAGTTTAGTCGGGGCCCAGGGGGAGCTGTTTTTT. It encodes CASSLVGAQGELFF.

The CDR3 protein is CATSDTVSGNEQYF. For the CDR3, the DNA is TGTGCCACCAGTGACACAGTTAGCGGTAACGAGCAGTACTTC. The J gene is TRBJ2-7, the V gene TRBV24-1, with D possibly TRBD2 on 6 matching bases. The CDR3 runs 14 residues. The germline CDR1 and CDR2 sequences are KGHDR and SFDVKD. The germline V and J ends were trimmed by 4 bases and 5 bases, with 14 bases remaining between them.

The chain carries TRBV20-1 and TRBJ2-7, with a tentative D call TRBD2 (6 bases). From germline, CDR1 is DFQATT and CDR2 SNEGSKA (reference sequence). V was shortened by 0 bases and J by 0 bases, with 12 bases between the two germline ends. This CDR3 is built from 15 residues. The CDR3 sequence is CSARDYPGSSYEQYF. Written as DNA, the CDR3 is TGCAGTGCTAGAGATTACCCCGGGAGCTCCTACGAGCAGTACTTC.

This clonotype was detected ten times or more. The chain recombines TRBV24-1 with TRBJ2-3, with TRBD1 matching over 10 bases. The germline gives CDR1 KGHDR, CDR2 SFDVKD. J was trimmed by 4 bases and V by 3 bases; bases with no gene match: 9. This CDR3 contains 17 residues. The CDR3 coding sequence is TGTGCCACCAGTGATCCAACCGGGACAGGGGCTGCAGATACGCAGTATTTT. It specifies CATSDPTGTGAADTQYF.

At least ten counts were recorded for this clonotype. The rearrangement uses TRBV6-1 and TRBJ1-2; no reliable D call. Germline CDR1 is MNHNS and CDR2 is SASEGT. This CDR3 is built from 14 residues. Trimming took 4 bases from V and 2 from J, leaving 11 bases between them. CDR3: CASSVFEGNYGYTF. The DNA for the CDR3 is TGTGCCAGCAGTGTCTTCGAAGGAAACTATGGCTACACCTTC.

This clonotype was recorded at least ten times. The J gene is TRBJ2-7, the V gene TRBV7-2; 7 bases align to TRBD1. After removal of 3 bases from V and 1 base from J, the junction contained 6 bases not matched to a gene. Germline V CDR1 and CDR2: SGHTA, FQGNSA. The CDR3 has 15 residues. The CDR3, as DNA: TGTGCCAGCAGCTTTAGTGGGACAGAATCCTACGAGCAGTACTTC. Amino acid sequence: CASSFSGTESYEQYF.

There are a few counts of this clonotype. The chain carries TRBV9 and TRBJ2-7; D unclear. CDR3 length: 13 residues. V was trimmed by 4 bases and J by 3 bases, leaving 11 bases between them. CDR1 is SGDLS and CDR2 is YYNGEE in the germline V gene. The CDR3 nucleotides are TGTGCCAGCAGCCAAGGTCCAAGCTACGAGCAGTACTTC. Its protein is CASSQGPSYEQYF. Variable domain in full (rest from reference TRBV9 and TRBJ2-7): DSGVTQTPKHLITATGQRVTLRCSPRSGDLSVYWYQQSLDQGLQFLIQYYNGEERAKGNILERFSAQQFPDLHSELNLSSLELGDSALYFCASSQGPSYEQYFGPGTRLTVT.

The rearrangement uses TRBV7-7 and TRBJ2-1; tentatively, D is TRBD2 (5 bases). V gave up 6 bases and J gave up 8 bases, with 17 bases separating them. The CDR3 loop spans 14 amino acids. The V gene's germline CDR1 is SSHAT and CDR2 FNYEAQ (reference sequence). CDR3 sequence: CASSEAEGPYEQFF. The DNA for the CDR3 is TGTGCCAGCAGTGAAGCAGAGGGTCCATATGAGCAGTTCTTC. The whole variable domain, remainder taken from reference TRBV7-7 and TRBJ2-1, is GAGVSQSPRYKVTKRGQDVTLRCDPISSHATLYWYQQALGQGPEFLTYFNYEAQPDKSGLPSDRFSAERPEGSISTLTIQRTEQRDSAMYRCASSEAEGPYEQFFGPGTRLTVL.